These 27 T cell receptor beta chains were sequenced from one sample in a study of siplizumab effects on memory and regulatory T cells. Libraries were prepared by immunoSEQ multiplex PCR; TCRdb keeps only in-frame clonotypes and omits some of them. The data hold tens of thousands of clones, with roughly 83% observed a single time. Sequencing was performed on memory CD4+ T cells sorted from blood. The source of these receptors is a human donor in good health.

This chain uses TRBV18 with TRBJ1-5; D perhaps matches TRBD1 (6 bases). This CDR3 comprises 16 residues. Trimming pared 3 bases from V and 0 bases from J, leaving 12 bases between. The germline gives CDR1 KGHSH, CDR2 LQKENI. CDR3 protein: CASSPRQVISNQPQHF. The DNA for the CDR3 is TGTGCCAGCTCACCGCGACAGGTTATTAGCAATCAGCCCCAGCATTTT.

The CDR3 nucleotides are TGTGCCAGCAGCGTCTCAGGGATGGATGAGCAGTTCTTC. This sequence encodes CASSVSGMDEQFF. This chain connects TRBV9 to TRBJ2-1, with D maybe TRBD1 (5 bases). The CDR3 length is 13 residues. V was cut by 2 bases and J by 8 bases, with 11 bases left in between. Looked up from germline, CDR1 is SGDLS and CDR2 is YYNGEE.

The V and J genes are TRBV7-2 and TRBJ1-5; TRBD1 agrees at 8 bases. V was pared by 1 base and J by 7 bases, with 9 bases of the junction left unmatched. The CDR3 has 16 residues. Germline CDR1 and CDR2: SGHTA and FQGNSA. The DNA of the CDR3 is TGTGCCAGCAGCTTAGGCGCCAGGGGGCTGCGGCAGCCCCAGCATTTT. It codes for CASSLGARGLRQPQHF.

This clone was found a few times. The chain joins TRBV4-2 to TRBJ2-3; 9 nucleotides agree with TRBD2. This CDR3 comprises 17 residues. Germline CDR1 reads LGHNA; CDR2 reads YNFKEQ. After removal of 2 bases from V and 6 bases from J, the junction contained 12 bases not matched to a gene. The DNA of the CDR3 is TGTGCCAGCAGCCAACCAGGGGTAGCGGGAGATCGGGATACGCAGTATTTT. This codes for CASSQPGVAGDRDTQYF.

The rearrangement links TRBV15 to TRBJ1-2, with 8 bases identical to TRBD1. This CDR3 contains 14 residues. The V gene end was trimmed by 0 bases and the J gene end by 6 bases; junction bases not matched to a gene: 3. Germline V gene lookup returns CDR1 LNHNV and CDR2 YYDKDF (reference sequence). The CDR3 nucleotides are TGTGCCACCAGCAGAGATAGACAGGGGAATGGCTACACCTTC. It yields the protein CATSRDRQGNGYTF. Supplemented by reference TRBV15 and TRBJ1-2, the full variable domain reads DAMVIQNPRYQVTQFGKPVTLSCSQTLNHNVMYWYQQKSSQAPKLLFHYYDKDFNNEADTPDNFQSRRPNTSFCFLDIRSPGLGDTAMYLCATSRDRQGNGYTFGSGTRLTVV.

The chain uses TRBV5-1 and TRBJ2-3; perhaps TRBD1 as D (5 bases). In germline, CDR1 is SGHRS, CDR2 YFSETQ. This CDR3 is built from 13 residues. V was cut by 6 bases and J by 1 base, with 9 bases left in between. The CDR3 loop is CASKARGTDTQYF. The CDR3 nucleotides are TGCGCCAGCAAGGCCAGGGGCACAGATACGCAGTATTTT.

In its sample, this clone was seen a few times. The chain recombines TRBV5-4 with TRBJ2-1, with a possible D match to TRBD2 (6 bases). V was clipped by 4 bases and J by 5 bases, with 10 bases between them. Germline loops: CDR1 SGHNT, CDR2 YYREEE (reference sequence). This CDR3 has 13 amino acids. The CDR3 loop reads CASSTGLNNEQFF. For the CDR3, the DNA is TGTGCCAGCAGCACGGGACTTAACAATGAGCAGTTCTTC.

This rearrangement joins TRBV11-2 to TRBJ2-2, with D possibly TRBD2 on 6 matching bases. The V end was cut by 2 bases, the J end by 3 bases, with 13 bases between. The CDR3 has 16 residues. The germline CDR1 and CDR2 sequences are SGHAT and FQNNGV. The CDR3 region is CASSLLRDSHTGELFF. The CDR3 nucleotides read TGTGCCAGCAGCTTACTCCGGGACTCTCACACCGGGGAGCTGTTTTTT.

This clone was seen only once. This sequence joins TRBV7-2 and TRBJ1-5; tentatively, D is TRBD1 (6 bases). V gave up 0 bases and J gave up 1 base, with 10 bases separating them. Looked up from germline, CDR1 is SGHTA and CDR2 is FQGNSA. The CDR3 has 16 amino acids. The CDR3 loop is CASSLAQGGSNQPQHF. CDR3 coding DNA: TGTGCCAGCAGCTTAGCCCAAGGGGGGAGCAATCAGCCCCAGCATTTT.

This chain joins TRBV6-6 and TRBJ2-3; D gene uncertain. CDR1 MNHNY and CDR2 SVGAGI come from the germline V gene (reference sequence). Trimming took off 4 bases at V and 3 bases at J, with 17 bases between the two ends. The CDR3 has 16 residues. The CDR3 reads CASSSGALLETDTQYF. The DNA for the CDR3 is TGTGCCAGCAGTTCCGGCGCTCTTTTGGAGACAGATACGCAGTATTTT.

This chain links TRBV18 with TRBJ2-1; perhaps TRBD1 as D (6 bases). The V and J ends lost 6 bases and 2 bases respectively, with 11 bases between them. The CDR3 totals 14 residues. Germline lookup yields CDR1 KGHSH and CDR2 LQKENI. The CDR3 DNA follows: TGTGCCAGCTCGCCATCAGGGGCCTACAATGAGCAGTTCTTC. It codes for CASSPSGAYNEQFF.

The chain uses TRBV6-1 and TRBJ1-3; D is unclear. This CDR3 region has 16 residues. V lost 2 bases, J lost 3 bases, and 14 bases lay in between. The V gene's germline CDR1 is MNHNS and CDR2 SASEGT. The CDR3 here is CASSEPGKGSGNTIYF. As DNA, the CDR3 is TGTGCCAGCAGTGAACCGGGAAAGGGTAGTGGAAACACCATATATTTT.

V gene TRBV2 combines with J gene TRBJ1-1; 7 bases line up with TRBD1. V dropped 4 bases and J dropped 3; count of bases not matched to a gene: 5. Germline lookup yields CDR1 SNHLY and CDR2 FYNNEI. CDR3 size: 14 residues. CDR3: CASSASGTDTEAFF. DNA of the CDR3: TGTGCCAGCAGTGCTTCCGGGACAGACACTGAAGCTTTCTTT.

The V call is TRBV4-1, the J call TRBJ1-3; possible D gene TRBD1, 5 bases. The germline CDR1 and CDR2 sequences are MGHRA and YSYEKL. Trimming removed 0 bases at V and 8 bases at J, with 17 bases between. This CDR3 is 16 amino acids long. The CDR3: CASSQEFGSLGDTIYF. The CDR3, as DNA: TGCGCCAGCAGCCAAGAGTTTGGCTCACTGGGGGACACCATATATTTT.

As DNA, the CDR3 is TGTGCCAGCGGCGGGAGCTACTCAGATACGCAGTATTTT. It codes for CASGGSYSDTQYF. The genes are TRBV9 and TRBJ2-3; 7 bases are shared with TRBD2. Losses at the gene ends were 7 bases for V and 4 bases for J; bases not matched to a gene: 6. Germline V gene sequence: CDR1 SGDLS, CDR2 YYNGEE. The CDR3 loop spans 13 amino acids.

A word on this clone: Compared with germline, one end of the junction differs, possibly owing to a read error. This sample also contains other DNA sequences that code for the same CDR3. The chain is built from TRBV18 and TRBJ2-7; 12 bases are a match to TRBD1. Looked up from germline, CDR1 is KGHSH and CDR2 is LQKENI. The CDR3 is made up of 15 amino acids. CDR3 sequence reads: CASSPPGQGASEQYF. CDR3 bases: TGTGCTAGCTCACCGCCGGGACAGGGGGCAAGCGAGCAGTACTTC.

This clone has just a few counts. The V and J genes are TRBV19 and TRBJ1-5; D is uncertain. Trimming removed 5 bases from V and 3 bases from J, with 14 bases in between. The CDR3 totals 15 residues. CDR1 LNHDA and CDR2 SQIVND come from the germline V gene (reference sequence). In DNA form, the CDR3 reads TGTGCCAGTAGTGGGATGGACCGTCTCAATCAGCCCCAGCATTTT. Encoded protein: CASSGMDRLNQPQHF.

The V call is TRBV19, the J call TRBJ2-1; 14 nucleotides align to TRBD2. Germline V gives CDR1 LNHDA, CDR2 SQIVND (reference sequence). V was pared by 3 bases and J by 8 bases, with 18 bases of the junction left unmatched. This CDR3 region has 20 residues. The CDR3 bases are TGTGCCAGTAGTATTCGGGGGGGGACTAGCGGGAGAAAAAGCGATGATGAGCAGTTCTTC. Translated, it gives CASSIRGGTSGRKSDDEQFF. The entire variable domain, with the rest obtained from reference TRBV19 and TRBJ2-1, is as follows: DGGITQSPKYLFRKEGQNVTLSCEQNLNHDAMYWYRQDPGQGLRLIYYSQIVNDFQKGDIAEGYSVSREKKESFPLTVTSAQKNPTAFYLCASSIRGGTSGRKSDDEQFFGPGTRLTVL.

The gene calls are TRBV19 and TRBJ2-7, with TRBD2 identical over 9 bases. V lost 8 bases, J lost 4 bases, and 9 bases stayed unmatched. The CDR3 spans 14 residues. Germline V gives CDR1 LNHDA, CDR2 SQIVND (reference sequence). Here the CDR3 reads CASSATSGLYEQYF. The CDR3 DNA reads TGTGCCAGTTCTGCGACTAGCGGCCTGTACGAGCAGTACTTC.

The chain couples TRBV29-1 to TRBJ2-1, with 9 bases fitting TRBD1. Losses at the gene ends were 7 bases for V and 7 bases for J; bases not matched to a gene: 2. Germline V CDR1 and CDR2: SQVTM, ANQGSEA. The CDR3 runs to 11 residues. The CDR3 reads CSADRGNEQFF. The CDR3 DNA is TGCAGCGCGGACAGGGGAAATGAGCAGTTCTTC.

The CDR3, as DNA: TGTGCCAGCAGTACCCAGGGATTCACCTACGAGCAGTACTTC. This encodes CASSTQGFTYEQYF. This rearrangement joins TRBV11-2 to TRBJ2-7; D may be TRBD1 (5 bases). Germline V gives CDR1 SGHAT, CDR2 FQNNGV. The V and J ends lost 6 bases and 2 bases respectively, with 14 bases between them. This CDR3 is built from 14 residues. Together with reference TRBV11-2 and TRBJ2-7, the CDR3 gives the full variable domain: EAGVAQSPRYKIIEKRQSVAFWCNPISGHATLYWYQQILGQGPKLLIQFQNNGVVDDSQLPKDRFSAERLKGVDSTLKIQPAKLEDSAVYLCASSTQGFTYEQYFGPGTRLTVT.

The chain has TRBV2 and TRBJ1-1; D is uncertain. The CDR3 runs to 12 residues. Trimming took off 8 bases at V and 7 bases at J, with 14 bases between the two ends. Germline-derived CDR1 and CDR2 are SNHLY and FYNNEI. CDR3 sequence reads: CASDIRAGEAFF. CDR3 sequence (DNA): TGTGCCAGCGACATTAGGGCAGGTGAAGCTTTCTTT.

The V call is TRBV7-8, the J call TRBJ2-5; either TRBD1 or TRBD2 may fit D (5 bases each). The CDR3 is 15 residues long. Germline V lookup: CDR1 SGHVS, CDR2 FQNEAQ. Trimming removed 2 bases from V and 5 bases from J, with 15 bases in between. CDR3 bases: TGTGCCAGCAGCTTATTAGAGGGGTCAGTGGAGACCCAGTACTTC. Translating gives CASSLLEGSVETQYF.

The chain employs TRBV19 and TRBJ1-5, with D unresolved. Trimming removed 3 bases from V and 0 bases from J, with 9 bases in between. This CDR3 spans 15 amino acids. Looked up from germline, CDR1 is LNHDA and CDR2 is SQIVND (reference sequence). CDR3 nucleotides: TGTGCCAGTAGTATGACCCTCTATAGCAATCAGCCCCAGCATTTT. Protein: CASSMTLYSNQPQHF.

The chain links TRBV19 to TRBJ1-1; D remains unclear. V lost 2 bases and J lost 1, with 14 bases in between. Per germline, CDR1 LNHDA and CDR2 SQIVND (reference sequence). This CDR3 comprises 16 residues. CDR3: CASSIPPGEGNTEAFF. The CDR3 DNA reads TGTGCCAGTAGTATACCGCCGGGAGAAGGGAACACTGAAGCTTTCTTT.

The CDR3 coding sequence is TGTGCCAGCAGCTGGGGGGACAGGGCAATCGGGGAGCTGTTTTTT. Its protein product is CASSWGDRAIGELFF. The chain is built from TRBV5-6 and TRBJ2-2, with 9 nucleotides matching TRBD1. The length of the CDR3 is 15 residues. Trimming removed 3 bases from V and 7 bases from J; junction bases left unmatched: 7. The V gene's germline CDR1 is SGHDT and CDR2 YYEEEE.

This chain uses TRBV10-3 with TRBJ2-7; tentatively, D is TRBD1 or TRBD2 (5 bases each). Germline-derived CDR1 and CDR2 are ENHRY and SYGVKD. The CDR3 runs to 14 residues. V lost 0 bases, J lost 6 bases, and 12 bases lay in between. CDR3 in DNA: TGTGCCATCAGTGAGTCGGGGGAAAAGGGCGAGCAGTACTTC. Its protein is CAISESGEKGEQYF.